The 22 T cell receptor beta chains below all came from one sample that was sequenced in a study of T cells in Graves' hyperthyroidism and ophthalmopathy. The CDR3 regions of TCR beta were amplified from RNA transcripts. RT-PCR in the first round (using the HTBI primer set) targeted the TCR CDR3. TCRdb fed the multiplex PCR reads into MiXCR, producing one record per CDR3 protein. The sample lists around 690,000 distinct CDR3 sequences, 17% seen once, with 15% to 17% in the top ten. The sequencing input was blood. These receptors were collected from a man aged 50 to 60 with Graves' hyperthyroidism.

In its sample, this clonotype was seen many times. This chain links TRBV13 with TRBJ2-1; possibly TRBD2 for D (6 bases). V dropped 7 bases and J dropped 4 bases, with 17 bases sitting between them. CDR3 size: 15 residues. Germline CDR1 reads PRHDT; CDR2 reads FYEKMQ (reference sequence). DNA of the CDR3: TGTGCCAGCAAGGAGGAGGGACTTTCTTACAATGAGCAGTTCTTC. Translated: CASKEEGLSYNEQFF. Drawing the rest from reference TRBV13 and TRBJ2-1, the complete variable domain is AAGVIQSPRHLIKEKRETATLKCYPIPRHDTVYWYQQGPGQDPQFLISFYEKMQSDKGSIPDRFSAQQFSDYHSELNMSSLELGDSALYFCASKEEGLSYNEQFFGPGTRLTVL.

This clonotype occurred many times. This chain joins TRBV28 and TRBJ1-3; D possibly corresponds to TRBD1 (5 bases). Germline CDR1 MDHEN, CDR2 SYDVKM. The CDR3 has 16 amino acids. Trimming took off 5 bases at V and 3 bases at J, with 17 bases between the two ends. CDR3 loop: CASSAPAQGDGNTIYF. The CDR3 DNA reads TGTGCCAGCAGTGCCCCCGCGCAGGGTGATGGAAACACCATATATTTT. Drawing the rest from reference TRBV28 and TRBJ1-3, the complete variable domain is DVKVTQSSRYLVKRTGEKVFLECVQDMDHENMFWYRQDPGLGLRLIYFSYDVKMKEKGDIPEGYSVSREKKERFSLILESASTNQTSMYLCASSAPAQGDGNTIYFGEGSWLTVV.

This clonotype was counted between two and nine times. This sequence joins TRBV3-1 and TRBJ2-7, with 7 bases lining up with TRBD1. Germline CDR1 reads LGHDT; CDR2 reads YNNKEL (reference sequence). CDR3 size: 14 residues. Losses at the gene ends were 2 bases for V and 2 bases for J; bases not matched to a gene: 3. The CDR3 sequence is CASSQPGQAYEQYF. CDR3 coding DNA: TGTGCCAGCAGCCAACCCGGACAGGCCTACGAGCAGTACTTC.

This chain's CDR3 is CATSRDRGAYNEQFF. CDR3 nucleotides: TGTGCCACCAGCAGAGATAGGGGGGCCTACAATGAGCAGTTCTTC. The chain couples TRBV15 to TRBJ2-1, with D tentatively TRBD1 or TRBD2 (6 bases each). This CDR3 is built from 15 residues. The germline CDR1 and CDR2 sequences are LNHNV and YYDKDF (reference sequence). V lost 0 bases, J lost 2 bases, and 8 bases lay in between.

This chain uses TRBV6-1 with TRBJ1-6; TRBD1 matches at 7 bases. V shed 10 bases, J shed 9 bases, and the junction held 9 bases outside the gene matches. The V gene's germline CDR1 is MNHNS and CDR2 SASEGT. CDR3 length: 13 residues. The CDR3 here is CATETGNGSPLHF. The CDR3, as DNA: TGTGCCACCGAGACAGGGAATGGTTCACCCCTCCACTTT.

This clonotype was detected only a few times. The rearrangement joins TRBV28 to TRBJ1-5; TRBD1 might be the D (6 bases). V was shortened by 5 bases and J by 1 base, with 9 bases between the two germline ends. The CDR3 spans 14 residues. Germline CDR1 and CDR2: MDHEN and SYDVKM. The DNA of the CDR3 is TGTGCCAGCAGTCAGGGGCAAAGCAATCAGCCCCAGCATTTT. This codes for CASSQGQSNQPQHF. Supplemented by reference TRBV28 and TRBJ1-5, the full variable domain reads DVKVTQSSRYLVKRTGEKVFLECVQDMDHENMFWYRQDPGLGLRLIYFSYDVKMKEKGDIPEGYSVSREKKERFSLILESASTNQTSMYLCASSQGQSNQPQHFGDGTRLSIL.

The J gene is TRBJ1-1, the V gene TRBV28; D might be TRBD1 (5 bases). This CDR3 has 15 residues. V gave up 5 bases and J gave up 5 bases, with 18 bases separating them. The germline V gene encodes CDR1 MDHEN and CDR2 SYDVKM. CDR3 sequence: CASSPSPRRGTEAFF. CDR3 in DNA: TGTGCCAGCAGTCCCTCCCCGCGTAGGGGAACTGAAGCTTTCTTT. The complete variable domain, with remaining parts taken from reference TRBV28 and TRBJ1-1, reads DVKVTQSSRYLVKRTGEKVFLECVQDMDHENMFWYRQDPGLGLRLIYFSYDVKMKEKGDIPEGYSVSREKKERFSLILESASTNQTSMYLCASSPSPRRGTEAFFGQGTRLTVV.

This clonotype showed up many times. The genes are TRBV24-1 and TRBJ2-1; 7 positions match TRBD2. This CDR3 comprises 15 residues. Germline V CDR1 and CDR2: KGHDR, SFDVKD. V trimming: 7 bases; J trimming: 6 bases; junction bases outside the gene matches: 11. CDR3 nucleotide sequence: TGTGCCACCAGGGCCCGGGACTACCAGACCAATGAGCAGTTCTTC. As protein: CATRARDYQTNEQFF.

This clonotype was seen a few times. This chain joins TRBV29-1 and TRBJ2-7; TRBD2 is a possible D gene (7 bases). Germline lookup yields CDR1 SQVTM and CDR2 ANQGSEA. CDR3 length: 13 amino acids. The V and J ends lost 2 bases and 3 bases respectively, with 11 bases between them. In nucleotides, the CDR3 is TGCAGCGTTGAAAGGGGGGGAAACTACGAGCAGTACTTC. It encodes CSVERGGNYEQYF.

This clonotype has ten or more counts. The rearrangement joins TRBV20-1 to TRBJ2-1; D ambiguous. The CDR3 has 17 amino acids. The germline V gene has CDR1 DFQATT and CDR2 SNEGSKA (reference sequence). Trimming took 3 bases from V and 0 from J, leaving 18 bases between them. The CDR3 bases are TGCAGTGCTAGGCCTCATGACAAGGTGGGCTCCTACAATGAGCAGTTCTTC. Translated: CSARPHDKVGSYNEQFF.

This clonotype was detected ten times or more. This chain uses TRBV6-1 with TRBJ2-1, with 8 bases identical to TRBD2. This CDR3 comprises 15 residues. CDR1 and CDR2 from the germline V gene are MNHNS and SASEGT. V gave up 5 bases and J gave up 1 base; unmatched junction bases: 4. The CDR3 DNA follows: TGTGCCAGCAGTTATACTAGCGGTTCCTACAATGAGCAGTTCTTC. Protein sequence: CASSYTSGSYNEQFF.

The chain joins TRBV24-1 to TRBJ1-2, with D hard to call. Trimming took off 5 bases at V and 8 bases at J, with 11 bases between the two ends. CDR1 is KGHDR, CDR2 SFDVKD, per germline. The CDR3 is 12 amino acids. The CDR3 coding sequence is TGTGCCACCAGTGGCGACCGGGGAGGCTACACCTTC. It specifies CATSGDRGGYTF.

The rearrangement uses TRBV6-1 and TRBJ1-4; D is unclear. V lost 5 bases and J lost 0, with 13 bases in between. The CDR3 has 16 amino acids. Germline CDR1 MNHNS, CDR2 SASEGT. The CDR3 loop is CASSPTHAATNEKLFF. CDR3 sequence (DNA): TGTGCCAGCAGTCCCACCCATGCGGCAACTAATGAAAAACTGTTTTTT.

This clonotype showed up just a few times. The J gene is TRBJ2-3, the V gene TRBV4-2; D gene unclear. Per germline, CDR1 LGHNA and CDR2 YNFKEQ. Deletions cut 0 bases from V and 0 bases from J, with 7 bases between. The CDR3 covers 15 residues. The CDR3 loop is CASSQDQGSTDTQYF. CDR3 in DNA: TGTGCCAGCAGCCAAGACCAAGGGAGCACAGATACGCAGTATTTT.

As to this clonotype: One base away lies a much larger clone, so this may be a sequencing read error. CDR3 loop: CASSSPGQGGKTQYF. In DNA form, the CDR3 reads TGTGCCAGCAGTTCACCGGGACAGGGGGGGAAGACCCAGTACTTC. The rearrangement uses TRBV28 and TRBJ2-5; TRBD1 agrees at 11 bases. V was pared by 4 bases and J by 6 bases, with 7 bases of the junction left unmatched. Per germline, CDR1 MDHEN and CDR2 SYDVKM. The CDR3 has 15 residues.

The chain links TRBV30 to TRBJ1-1; TRBD1 is a possible D gene (5 bases). The CDR3 sequence is 13 residues long. CDR1 is GTSNPN, CDR2 SVGIG, per germline (reference sequence). Trimming shortened V by 3 bases and J by 4 bases, and 12 bases separated the two germline ends. The CDR3 sequence: CAWRRGAPTEAFF. The CDR3 bases are TGTGCCTGGAGAAGAGGGGCCCCCACTGAAGCTTTCTTT. Full variable domain (rest looked up from reference TRBV30 and TRBJ1-1): SQTIHQWPATLVQPVGSPLSLECTVEGTSNPNLYWYRQAAGRGLQLLFYSVGIGQISSEVPQNLSASRPQDRQFILSSKKLLLSDSGFYLCAWRRGAPTEAFFGQGTRLTVV.

This clonotype was detected only a few times. CDR3 DNA: TGTGCCAGCAGCTTACCGGGACCCAGTGGGAATGAGCAGTTCTTC. Its translation is CASSLPGPSGNEQFF. The J gene is TRBJ2-1, the V gene TRBV7-9; possibly TRBD1 or TRBD2 for D (5 bases each). CDR1 and CDR2 from the germline V gene are SEHNR and FQNEAQ (reference sequence). Trimming shortened V by 2 bases and J by 7 bases, and 15 bases separated the two germline ends. CDR3 length equals 15 residues.

This clonotype was seen repeatedly, ten times or more. The V gene is TRBV24-1, the J gene TRBJ2-2; 15 bases map to TRBD2. Germline lookup yields CDR1 KGHDR and CDR2 SFDVKD. V lost 12 bases and J lost 6; bases outside the gene matches: 16. The CDR3 spans 18 residues. The CDR3: CAAAGQSGTSGRPGELFF. As DNA, the CDR3 is TGTGCCGCGGCGGGACAGTCTGGGACTAGCGGGAGGCCCGGGGAGCTGTTTTTT.

This clonotype showed up just a few times. CDR3 sequence reads: CASSPLGLAGGRSEQFF. CDR3 nucleotides: TGTGCCAGCAGTCCACTCGGACTAGCGGGAGGTCGGAGTGAGCAGTTCTTC. The chain joins TRBV28 to TRBJ2-1; 14 nucleotides agree with TRBD2. CDR3 length equals 17 residues. The ends lost 5 bases at V and 9 bases at J; junction bases unmatched: 12. The germline V gene encodes CDR1 MDHEN and CDR2 SYDVKM.

This chain connects TRBV4-2 to TRBJ2-7, with 13 bases aligning to TRBD2. The germline V gene encodes CDR1 LGHNA and CDR2 YNFKEQ. This CDR3 is 17 amino acids long. The V gene end was trimmed by 2 bases and the J gene end by 3 bases; junction bases not matched to a gene: 7. The CDR3 sequence: CASSQPGTSGIYYEQYF. DNA of the CDR3: TGTGCCAGCAGCCAACCCGGGACTAGCGGGATATACTACGAGCAGTACTTC.

This clonotype came up many times. J is TRBJ2-2 and V is TRBV10-1, with a possible D match to TRBD1 (5 bases). The germline V gene encodes CDR1 WNHNN and CDR2 SYGVQD (reference sequence). V was shortened by 3 bases and J by 1 base, with 9 bases between the two germline ends. This CDR3 has 15 amino acids. CDR3 residues: CASSDWQGNTGELFF. CDR3 in DNA: TGCGCCAGCAGTGATTGGCAGGGGAACACCGGGGAGCTGTTTTTT.

The gene calls are TRBV6-2 or TRBV6-3 and TRBJ1-1; 12 nucleotides align to TRBD1. The CDR3 totals 16 residues. J gave up 5 bases and V 6 bases, and 10 bases lay outside the gene matches. Germline values: CDR1 MNHEY, CDR2 SVGEGT. The CDR3 spells CASSPGTGGRGTEAFF. The CDR3 bases are TGTGCCAGCAGCCCCGGGACAGGGGGCCGTGGGACTGAAGCTTTCTTT.